This TCR beta chain was captured in a study of post-analysis software for immune sequencing data. cDNA libraries of TCR beta carried unique molecular identifiers. TCRdb re-called the PCR reads with MiXCR, one entry per CDR3 protein. Altogether 350,000 to 450,000 distinct CDR3 sequences are present, more than 30% being singletons, with the ten largest covering 7.6%. Study results and caveats: Strong co-clustering by F measure linked samples that shared a preparation batch.

This clonotype was detected a few times. What it binds is not known. Sequencing input: blood. The receptor's source is a girl aged 2 to 9 with multiple sclerosis.

The CDR3 region has the DNA TGTGCCATCAGTGGACCGGAATTTAGTAATGAGCAGTTCTTC. It codes for CAISGPEFSNEQFF. The V call is TRBV10-3, the J call TRBJ2-1; D is ambiguous. Germline V gene data show CDR1 as ENHRY and CDR2 as SYGVKD. The CDR3 length is 14 residues. V was clipped by 4 bases and J by 7 bases, with 14 bases between them.